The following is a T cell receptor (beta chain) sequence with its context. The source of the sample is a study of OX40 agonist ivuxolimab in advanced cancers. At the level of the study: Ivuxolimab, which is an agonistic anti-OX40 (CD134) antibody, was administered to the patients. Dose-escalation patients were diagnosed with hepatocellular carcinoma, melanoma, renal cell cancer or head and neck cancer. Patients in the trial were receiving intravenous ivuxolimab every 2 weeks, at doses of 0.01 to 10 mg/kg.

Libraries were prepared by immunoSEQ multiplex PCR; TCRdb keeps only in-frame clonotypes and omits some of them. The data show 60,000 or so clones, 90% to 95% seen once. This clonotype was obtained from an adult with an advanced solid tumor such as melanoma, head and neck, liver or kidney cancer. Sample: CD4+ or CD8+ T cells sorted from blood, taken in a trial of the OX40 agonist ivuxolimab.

This CDR3 reads CASWERDSENEQYF. The CDR3 DNA is TGTGCCAGCTGGGAGAGGGACAGCGAGAACGAGCAGTACTTC. This sequence joins TRBV5-4 and TRBJ2-7; 7 bases are a match to TRBD1. CDR3 length: 14 amino acids. CDR1 and CDR2 from the germline V gene are SGHNT and YYREEE (reference sequence). V gave up 7 bases and J gave up 5 bases; unmatched junction bases: 12.